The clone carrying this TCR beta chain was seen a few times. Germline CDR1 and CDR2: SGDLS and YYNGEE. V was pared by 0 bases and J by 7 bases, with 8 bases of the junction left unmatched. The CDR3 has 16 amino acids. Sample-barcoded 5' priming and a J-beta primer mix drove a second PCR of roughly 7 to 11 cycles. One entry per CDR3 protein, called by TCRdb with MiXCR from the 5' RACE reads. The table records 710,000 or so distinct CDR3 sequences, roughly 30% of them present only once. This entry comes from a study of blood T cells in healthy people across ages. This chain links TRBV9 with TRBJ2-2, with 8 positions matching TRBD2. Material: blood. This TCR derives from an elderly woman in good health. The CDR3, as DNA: TGTGCCAGCAGCGTAGTAGGGACTAGTTATATCGGGGAGCTGTTTTTT. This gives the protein CASSVVGTSYIGELFF.